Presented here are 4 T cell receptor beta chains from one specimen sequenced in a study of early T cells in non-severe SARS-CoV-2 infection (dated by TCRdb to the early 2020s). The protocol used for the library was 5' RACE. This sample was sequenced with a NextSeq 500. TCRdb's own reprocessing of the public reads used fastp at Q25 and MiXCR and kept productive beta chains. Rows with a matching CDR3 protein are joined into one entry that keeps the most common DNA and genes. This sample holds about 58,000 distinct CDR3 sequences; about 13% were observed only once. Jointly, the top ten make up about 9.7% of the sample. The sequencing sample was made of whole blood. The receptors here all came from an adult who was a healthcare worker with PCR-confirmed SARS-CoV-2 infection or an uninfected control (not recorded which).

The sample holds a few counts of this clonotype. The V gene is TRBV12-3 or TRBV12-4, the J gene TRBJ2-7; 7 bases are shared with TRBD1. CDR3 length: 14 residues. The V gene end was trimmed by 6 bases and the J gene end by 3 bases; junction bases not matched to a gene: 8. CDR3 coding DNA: TGTGCCAGCAGGCCCACAGGGGTTGACTACGAGCAGTACTTC. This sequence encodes CASRPTGVDYEQYF.

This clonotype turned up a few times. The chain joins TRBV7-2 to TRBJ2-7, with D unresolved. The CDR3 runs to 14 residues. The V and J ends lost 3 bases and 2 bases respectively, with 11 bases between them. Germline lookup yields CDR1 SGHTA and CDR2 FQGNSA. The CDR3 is CASSLRKNTYEQYF. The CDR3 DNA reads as TGTGCCAGCAGCTTGAGGAAAAACACCTACGAGCAGTACTTC.

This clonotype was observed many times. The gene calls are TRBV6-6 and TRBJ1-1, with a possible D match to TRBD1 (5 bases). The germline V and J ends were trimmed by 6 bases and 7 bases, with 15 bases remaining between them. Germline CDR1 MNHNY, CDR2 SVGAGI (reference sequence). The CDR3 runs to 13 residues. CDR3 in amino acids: CASRGGRRFEAFF. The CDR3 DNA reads TGTGCCAGCAGGGGGGGACGGCGATTTGAAGCTTTCTTT.

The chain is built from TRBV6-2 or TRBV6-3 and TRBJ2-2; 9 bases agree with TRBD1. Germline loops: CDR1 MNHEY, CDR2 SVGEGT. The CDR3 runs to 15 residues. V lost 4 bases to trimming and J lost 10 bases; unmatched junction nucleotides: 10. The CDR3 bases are TGTGCCAGCAGTTCCCCCGGGACAGGGTTTCCGGAGCTGTTTTTT. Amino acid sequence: CASSSPGTGFPELFF.